The 26 T cell receptor beta chains given below trace back to one sample, sequenced in a study of T cell responses to AZD1222 COVID-19 vaccine. Sequenced by immunoSEQ multiplex PCR; TCRdb stores in-frame clones only, minus some. The top ten clones hold about 2.1% of a sample with some 180,000 clones, about 93% of them seen once. This sample comprised peripheral blood, obtained 28 days after the second AZD1222 dose. The receptors originated from an adult who received the AZD1222 COVID-19 vaccine.

The V call is TRBV14, the J call TRBJ2-1; no reliable D call. CDR1 and CDR2 (germline): SGHDN, FVKESK. The CDR3 contains 12 residues. V gave up 1 base and J gave up 6 bases, with 4 bases separating them. Written as DNA, the CDR3 is TGTGCCAGCAGCCAAGTCGTCAATGAGCAGTTCTTC. The encoded protein is CASSQVVNEQFF.

V gene TRBV6-5 combines with J gene TRBJ2-4, with 7 nucleotides matching TRBD1. Germline assignment: CDR1 MNHEY and CDR2 SVGAGI. The V gene end was trimmed by 4 bases and the J gene end by 6 bases; junction bases not matched to a gene: 6. This CDR3 has 14 amino acids. Written as DNA, the CDR3 is TGTGCCAGCAGTTTACAGGGGCTAGGAAACATTCAGTACTTC. This translates into CASSLQGLGNIQYF.

The rearrangement uses TRBV30 and TRBJ2-5; either TRBD1 or TRBD2 may supply D (5 bases each). V lost 1 base to trimming and J lost 5 bases, with 8 bases between them. CDR1 and CDR2 from the germline V gene are GTSNPN and SVGIG (reference sequence). This CDR3 is built from 12 residues. The CDR3 sequence is CAWSGGYETQYF. The CDR3 DNA is TGTGCCTGGAGTGGGGGGTACGAGACCCAGTACTTC. Filled out from reference TRBV30 and TRBJ2-5, the complete variable domain reads SQTIHQWPATLVQPVGSPLSLECTVEGTSNPNLYWYRQAAGRGLQLLFYSVGIGQISSEVPQNLSASRPQDRQFILSSKKLLLSDSGFYLCAWSGGYETQYFGPGTRLLVL.

The chain is built from TRBV7-2 and TRBJ1-1; the D is unclear. Germline CDR1 is SGHTA and CDR2 is FQGNSA. The CDR3 spans 15 residues. Trimming cost V 6 bases and J 5 bases, with 19 bases left between them. CDR3 sequence: CASSLMGGAETEAFF. The CDR3 DNA is TGTGCCAGCAGTCTGATGGGAGGAGCGGAGACTGAAGCTTTCTTT.

The chain recombines TRBV2 with TRBJ2-2; 13 positions agree with TRBD2. CDR3 length: 15 residues. CDR1 and CDR2 (germline): SNHLY, FYNNEI. The V segment lost 8 bases and the J segment 4 bases; nucleotides outside the gene matches: 4. This chain's CDR3 is CASRTSGSPTGELFF. DNA for the CDR3: TGTGCCAGCCGGACTAGCGGGAGTCCCACCGGGGAGCTGTTTTTT.

The chain couples TRBV29-1 to TRBJ2-1; 12 bases are a match to TRBD2. Germline V gene lookup returns CDR1 SQVTM and CDR2 ANQGSEA. V was clipped by 5 bases and J by 2 bases; unmatched bases: 1. The CDR3 loop spans 14 amino acids. CDR3 in amino acids: CSVSSGGAYNEQFF. The CDR3 bases are TGCAGCGTTTCTAGCGGGGGGGCCTACAATGAGCAGTTCTTC.

This chain connects TRBV12-3 or TRBV12-4 to TRBJ1-5; the match to TRBD1 covers 7 bases. Germline trimming cut 5 bases from V and 4 bases from J; bases unmatched to any gene: 2. The CDR3 is 13 residues long. For the CDR3, the DNA is TGTGCCAGCAGTACGGGACAGAATCAGCCCCAGCATTTT. Translation gives CASSTGQNQPQHF.

The rearrangement uses TRBV7-8 and TRBJ2-1; TRBD2 matches at 8 bases. V dropped 5 bases and J dropped 6; count of bases not matched to a gene: 9. The germline CDR1 and CDR2 sequences are SGHVS and FQNEAQ. The CDR3 totals 15 residues. The CDR3 sequence: CASSRGVAGGNEQFF. CDR3 coding DNA: TGTGCCAGCAGCCGAGGTGTCGCGGGGGGCAATGAGCAGTTCTTC. Based on the CDR3 plus reference TRBV7-8 and TRBJ2-1, the full variable domain is GAGVSQSPRYKVAKRGQDVALRCDPISGHVSLFWYQQALGQGPEFLTYFQNEAQLDKSGLPSDRFFAERPEGSVSTLKIQRTQQEDSAVYLCASSRGVAGGNEQFFGPGTRLTVL.

This chain links TRBV27 with TRBJ1-5; a weak D match, TRBD1 (5 bases). This CDR3 region has 15 residues. From germline, CDR1 is MNHEY and CDR2 SMNVEV (reference sequence). Trimming removed 10 bases from V and 4 bases from J, with 20 bases in between. This CDR3 is CATKEVGRANQPQHF. The DNA for the CDR3 is TGTGCCACCAAAGAGGTGGGCAGGGCAAATCAGCCCCAGCATTTT.

The V call is TRBV11-2, the J call TRBJ2-5, with TRBD1 as a possible D gene (5 bases). This CDR3 has 13 residues. The V gene lost 0 bases and the J gene lost 3 bases, with 5 bases spanning the gap. Germline loops: CDR1 SGHAT, CDR2 FQNNGV. As DNA, the CDR3 is TGTGCCAGCAGCTTAGACAGGGAAGAGACCCAGTACTTC. The encoded protein is CASSLDREETQYF. Based on the CDR3 plus reference TRBV11-2 and TRBJ2-5, the full variable domain is EAGVAQSPRYKIIEKRQSVAFWCNPISGHATLYWYQQILGQGPKLLIQFQNNGVVDDSQLPKDRFSAERLKGVDSTLKIQPAKLEDSAVYLCASSLDREETQYFGPGTRLLVL.

The chain is built from TRBV5-8 and TRBJ1-1; D gene uncertain. V lost 1 base, J lost 10 bases, and 17 bases lay in between. The CDR3 is 14 amino acids. CDR1 SGHTS and CDR2 YDEGEE come from the germline V gene. The CDR3 DNA follows: TGTGCCAGCAGCTTGTTTTTCGGCCGACGGGGAGCTTTCTTT. Amino acids: CASSLFFGRRGAFF.

The chain combines TRBV5-5 with TRBJ2-7; D may be TRBD2 (6 bases). V lost 5 bases to trimming and J lost 0 bases, with 18 bases between them. The CDR3 runs to 16 residues. Germline values: CDR1 SGHKS, CDR2 YYEKEE (reference sequence). As DNA, the CDR3 is TGTGCCAGCAGACCGGCCGGGACTGCTATCTCCTACGAGCAGTACTTC. Encoded protein: CASRPAGTAISYEQYF.

This chain connects TRBV7-9 to TRBJ1-1; D not resolved. V lost 0 bases, J lost 0 bases, and 5 bases lay in between. CDR3 size: 14 residues. Germline assignment: CDR1 SEHNR and CDR2 FQNEAQ (reference sequence). For the CDR3, the DNA is TGTGCCAGCAGCTTAGCGCTCCTGAACACTGAAGCTTTCTTT. Translation: CASSLALLNTEAFF.

The chain carries TRBV7-9 and TRBJ2-5; 13 bases align to TRBD2. The germline CDR1 and CDR2 sequences are SEHNR and FQNEAQ (reference sequence). The CDR3 runs 17 residues. V lost 2 bases, J lost 1 base, and 4 bases stayed unmatched. CDR3 coding DNA: TGTGCCAGCAGCTTACCGACTAGCGGGGGGATCCAAGAGACCCAGTACTTC. It translates to CASSLPTSGGIQETQYF.

The chain combines TRBV5-1 with TRBJ2-5; D could derive from TRBD1 or TRBD2 (5 bases each). The CDR3 runs to 13 residues. V was clipped by 4 bases and J by 5 bases, with 12 bases between them. Germline-derived CDR1 and CDR2 are SGHRS and YFSETQ. The CDR3 sequence is CASSGGTWETQYF. DNA for the CDR3: TGCGCCAGCAGCGGGGGAACGTGGGAGACCCAGTACTTC.

In DNA form, the CDR3 reads TGTGCCAGCAGCTTAGACCCCGGGACTAGCTACAATGAGCAGTTCTTC. Its protein is CASSLDPGTSYNEQFF. The rearrangement links TRBV11-2 to TRBJ2-1; 8 bases are a match to TRBD2. CDR1 SGHAT and CDR2 FQNNGV come from the germline V gene. V shed 0 bases and J 3 bases; nucleotides not matched to a gene: 4. CDR3 length: 16 residues.

This chain connects TRBV27 to TRBJ1-6; D gene ambiguous. Between the trimmed V and J ends, which lost 4 bases and 13 bases, there was a span of 14 bases. Germline loops: CDR1 MNHEY, CDR2 SMNVEV (reference sequence). The CDR3 length is 13 residues. The CDR3 spells CASSSWERIPLHF. For the CDR3, the DNA is TGTGCCAGCAGTTCCTGGGAACGAATTCCCCTCCACTTT.

This chain uses TRBV12-3 or TRBV12-4 with TRBJ1-5, with D unclear. V lost 6 bases, J lost 3 bases, and 9 bases lay in between. The CDR3 is 13 residues long. Here the CDR3 reads CASSYTANQPQHF. CDR3 in DNA: TGTGCCAGCAGCTATACAGCCAATCAGCCCCAGCATTTT.

V usage is TRBV19 and J usage is TRBJ2-7, with D perhaps TRBD1 (5 bases). Trimming took 6 bases from V and 2 from J, leaving 17 bases between them. CDR3 length: 15 amino acids. In germline, CDR1 is LNHDA, CDR2 SQIVND (reference sequence). The CDR3 protein is CASRRNFQGPYEQYF. CDR3 nucleotide sequence: TGTGCCAGTAGACGAAATTTCCAGGGTCCCTACGAGCAGTACTTC. The variable domain in full, completed from reference TRBV19 and TRBJ2-7, reads DGGITQSPKYLFRKEGQNVTLSCEQNLNHDAMYWYRQDPGQGLRLIYYSQIVNDFQKGDIAEGYSVSREKKESFPLTVTSAQKNPTAFYLCASRRNFQGPYEQYFGPGTRLTVT.

The chain links TRBV13 to TRBJ2-1; D unclear. This CDR3 contains 11 residues. Germline CDR1 PRHDT, CDR2 FYEKMQ (reference sequence). Between the trimmed V and J ends, which lost 3 bases and 7 bases, there was a span of 4 bases. CDR3 sequence: CASSFRNEQFF. The CDR3 DNA sequence: TGTGCCAGCAGCTTTCGTAATGAGCAGTTCTTC.

J is TRBJ1-1 and V is TRBV15; 11 positions agree with TRBD1. V was pared by 3 bases and J by 6 bases, with 6 bases of the junction left unmatched. Germline V gene data show CDR1 as LNHNV and CDR2 as YYDKDF (reference sequence). This CDR3 comprises 15 residues. The CDR3: CATSRNQGQGAEAFF. In nucleotides, the CDR3 is TGTGCCACCAGCAGGAACCAGGGACAGGGGGCTGAAGCTTTCTTT.

The chain links TRBV6-4 to TRBJ2-7; weak D call: TRBD2 (6 bases). The CDR3 spans 16 residues. Between the trimmed V and J ends, which lost 2 bases and 3 bases, there was a span of 17 bases. The V gene's germline CDR1 is MRHNA and CDR2 SNTAGT. CDR3 residues: CASSDQAGTALYEQYF. The CDR3 DNA is TGTGCCAGCAGTGACCAGGCCGGGACTGCGCTCTACGAGCAGTACTTC.

The J gene is TRBJ1-4, the V gene TRBV6-1; D call uncertain. The V and J ends lost 1 base and 2 bases respectively, with 11 bases between them. Germline CDR1 is MNHNS and CDR2 is SASEGT. The CDR3 length is 16 residues. This chain's CDR3 is CASSEGWGATNEKLFF. The CDR3 DNA is TGTGCCAGCAGTGAAGGGTGGGGAGCTACTAATGAAAAACTGTTTTTT.

This clone was observed a few times. This chain uses TRBV9 with TRBJ1-5, with D possibly being TRBD1 (5 bases). Trimming left V 2 bases short and J 4 bases short, with 10 bases between. The length of the CDR3 is 14 residues. Germline lookup yields CDR1 SGDLS and CDR2 YYNGEE. CDR3 coding DNA: TGTGCCAGCAGCGTTGGGGACCCTAATCAGCCCCAGCATTTT. Translating gives CASSVGDPNQPQHF.

The chain employs TRBV5-6 and TRBJ2-2; D is perhaps TRBD1 or TRBD2 (6 bases each). CDR1 is SGHDT, CDR2 YYEEEE, per germline. The CDR3 covers 18 residues. V shed 6 bases and J shed 0 bases, with 21 bases lying between them. In DNA, the CDR3 is TGTGCCAGCAACGCAGGCCGGGGGCGCCGTACGAACACCGGGGAGCTGTTTTTT. This codes for CASNAGRGRRTNTGELFF.

The table lists this clone with a count of one. The J gene is TRBJ1-4, the V gene TRBV19; a weak D match, TRBD1 (6 bases). CDR1 and CDR2 from the germline V gene are LNHDA and SQIVND (reference sequence). Trimming cost V 8 bases and J 7 bases, with 17 bases left between them. The CDR3 is made up of 14 amino acids. CDR3 amino acids: CASQGTTTVEKLFF. CDR3 in DNA: TGTGCCAGTCAGGGGACTACGACGGTTGAAAAACTGTTTTTT. The variable domain in full, completed from reference TRBV19 and TRBJ1-4, reads DGGITQSPKYLFRKEGQNVTLSCEQNLNHDAMYWYRQDPGQGLRLIYYSQIVNDFQKGDIAEGYSVSREKKESFPLTVTSAQKNPTAFYLCASQGTTTVEKLFFGSGTQLSVL.